This T cell receptor beta chain derives from a study of blood T cell repertoires in COVID-19. On the study more broadly: The analysed material was cDNA or gDNA that came from T cells, B-cell-depleted T cells, or PBMCs.

The study counted Cohort 3 donors as recovered given two negative PCRs, clearance, or symptom resolution. In the original workflow: Amplifying reference gene primers gave estimates of nucleated cell counts. Here immunoSEQ multiplex PCR was the method, and the copy in TCRdb shows in-frame clones only, minus some. The V and J calls and clone size are taken from that table; D and trimming were inferred from the DNA. Here the sample spans 200,000 to 250,000 clones, 84% being singletons. This CDR3 has 11 residues. The V gene's germline CDR1 is DFQATT and CDR2 SNEGSKA (reference sequence). V lost 1 base, J lost 6 bases, and 7 bases lay in between.

J is TRBJ2-7 and V is TRBV20-1; D call uncertain. This TCR was sampled from a man aged 55 to 70 who had recovered from COVID-19. The sequenced material came from PBMCs or T cells enriched from blood (not recorded which). The CDR3 spells CSARASFEQYF. The CDR3 DNA follows: TGCAGTGCTAGAGCTTCTTTCGAGCAGTACTTC.